Below, one TCR beta chain is given with its context. This specimen belongs to a study of T cell changes during pregnancy in multiple sclerosis. The protocol was immunoSEQ multiplex PCR, while the TCRdb copy is restricted to in-frame clones and leaves out a portion. This sample has 79,000 or so clones, with roughly nine tenths found just once. The germline gives CDR1 GTSNPN, CDR2 SVGIG (reference sequence). The CDR3 loop spans 13 amino acids. The V segment lost 2 bases and the J segment 2 bases; nucleotides outside the gene matches: 1. The receptor's source is a female donor with multiple sclerosis, enrolled in a pregnancy study. The V and J genes are TRBV30 and TRBJ1-2; 8 bases line up with TRBD1. The source was peripheral blood, collected before pregnancy. CDR3 in DNA: TGTGCCTGGAGTCGACAGGGGAACTATGGCTACACCTTC. This sequence encodes CAWSRQGNYGYTF.